Sequencing of this T cell receptor (beta chain) was carried out in a study of blood T cell repertoires in COVID-19. The wider study: The analysed material was cDNA or gDNA that came from T cells, B-cell-depleted T cells, or PBMCs.

In the source study's methods: Using reference gene primer amplification, nucleated cell counts were estimated. Generated by immunoSEQ multiplex PCR, the TCRdb table keeps only in-frame clones and is missing some. The DNA gave D and trimming, while V, J and clone size come from that table. The sample yields over 400,000 clones, 70% to 90% seen once. The junction had 6 bases not matched to a gene; V was cut back by 2 bases and J by 8 bases. The CDR3 is 15 residues long. Germline lookup yields CDR1 MNHEY and CDR2 SVGAGI. This clone was recorded only once. The origin of this receptor is a woman between 50 and 59 years old with COVID-19, enrolled during active disease. This chain connects TRBV6-5 to TRBJ1-4; 9 bases are shared with TRBD1. Material for sequencing was peripheral blood. CDR3 coding DNA: TGTGCCAGCAGTTACCGGGGACAGGGAGGCGAAAAACTGTTTTTT. Protein product: CASSYRGQGGEKLFF.